The present TCR beta chain was sequenced within a study of cytomegalovirus exposure and HLA in healthy donors. Across the study: Unique TCRs numbering some 80 million, obtained from HLA-typed donors, made up an early data release.

Findings and caveats of the study: Most TCR sequences were seen very rarely across donors, but some public TCRs occurred in many. Sequence variants that were highly shared formed a cluster that was likely a sequencing artifact.

Trimming took 6 bases from V and 2 from J, leaving 14 bases between them. The CDR3 contains 14 residues. Germline V gene data show CDR1 as SGDLS and CDR2 as YYNGEE. With 60 Vbeta and 13 Jbeta primers, the PCR was carried out. The method was immunoSEQ multiplex PCR; TCRdb's version includes in-frame clones alone and lacks a portion of them. Altogether roughly 130,000 clones are present, roughly three fifths being singletons, with the ten largest covering 8% to 9%. As regards this clone: Its cognate antigen is unknown.

The clonotype comes from a woman aged 35 to 49 in good health and CMV-seropositive. The V gene is TRBV9, the J gene TRBJ2-5, with TRBD2 as a possible D gene (6 bases). Material: PBMCs. CDR3 amino acids: CASNYGSRQETQYF. CDR3 DNA sequence: TGTGCCAGCAATTACGGGAGCAGACAAGAGACCCAGTACTTC.